These 14 T cell receptor beta chains originate from one sample sequenced in a study of control samples from healthy donors and cancer patients. Here immunoSEQ multiplex PCR was the method, and the copy in TCRdb shows in-frame clones only, minus some. The repertoire includes around 82,000 clones, about 87% of them detected once, and around 20% sits in the top ten. The sequencing sample was made of blood. The receptors originated from a man in his forties or fifties in good health.

V is TRBV19 and J is TRBJ2-3; 7 bases align to TRBD1. The V gene end was trimmed by 5 bases and the J gene end by 5 bases; junction bases not matched to a gene: 7. The germline gives CDR1 LNHDA, CDR2 SQIVND (reference sequence). The CDR3 has 14 residues. CDR3 amino acids: CASSYRGEGDTQYF. The CDR3 bases are TGTGCCAGTAGTTACAGGGGTGAGGGAGATACGCAGTATTTT.

The rearrangement joins TRBV5-6 to TRBJ1-6, with TRBD1 as a possible D gene (5 bases). The V end lost 4 bases, the J end lost 9 bases, and 17 bases lay between the germline ends. The CDR3 consists of 15 residues. The V gene's germline CDR1 is SGHDT and CDR2 YYEEEE. Here the CDR3 DNA reads TGTGCCAGCAGCCCAGGGCCTTTTGAGAGTTCACCCCTCCACTTT. The encoded protein is CASSPGPFESSPLHF.

J is TRBJ1-6 and V is TRBV14; a weak D match, TRBD1 (5 bases). CDR1 and CDR2 from the germline V gene are SGHDN and FVKESK. The CDR3 has 15 amino acids. The V gene lost 0 bases and the J gene lost 6 bases, with 9 bases spanning the gap. The CDR3 DNA reads as TGTGCCAGCAGCCAAGACGAGGGGCCTAATTCACCCCTCCACTTT. It specifies CASSQDEGPNSPLHF.

The CDR3 bases are TGCGCCAGCAGCCAAATTCTCGGGGGGATGTTAGAGCAGTTCTTC. The encoded protein is CASSQILGGMLEQFF. J is TRBJ2-1 and V is TRBV4-3; TRBD2 agrees at 7 bases. V dropped 2 bases and J dropped 10; count of bases not matched to a gene: 11. The CDR3 length is 15 residues. Germline loops: CDR1 LGHNA, CDR2 YSLEER.

The chain employs TRBV6-1 and TRBJ1-1; a possible D gene is TRBD1 (5 bases). The germline V gene has CDR1 MNHNS and CDR2 SASEGT. This CDR3 is 14 amino acids long. Trimming took 2 bases from V and 3 from J, leaving 10 bases between them. The CDR3 DNA follows: TGTGCCAGCAGTGAAATAGGGGTTGACACTGAAGCTTTCTTT. Amino acid sequence: CASSEIGVDTEAFF.

The chain joins TRBV30 to TRBJ2-7; D is tentatively TRBD1 or TRBD2 (5 bases each). The CDR3 totals 12 residues. Trimming took off 5 bases at V and 4 bases at J, with 12 bases between the two ends. Germline V lookup: CDR1 GTSNPN, CDR2 SVGIG (reference sequence). CDR3: CAWARDVYEQYF. Here the CDR3 DNA reads TGTGCCTGGGCCCGGGACGTTTACGAGCAGTACTTC.

This clone has just a few counts. The rearrangement links TRBV7-9 to TRBJ1-2; D possibly corresponds to TRBD1 (6 bases). CDR1 and CDR2 (germline): SEHNR, FQNEAQ (reference sequence). The CDR3 totals 13 residues. Trimming stripped 5 bases from V and 2 bases from J, with 9 bases between. CDR3 DNA: TGTGCCAGCAGCCGACAGGAGAACTATGGCTACACCTTC. It is translated as CASSRQENYGYTF. Supplemented by reference TRBV7-9 and TRBJ1-2, the full variable domain reads DTGVSQNPRHKITKRGQNVTFRCDPISEHNRLYWYRQTLGQGPEFLTYFQNEAQLEKSRLLSDRFSAERPKGSFSTLEIQRTEQGDSAMYLCASSRQENYGYTFGSGTRLTVV.

The gene calls are TRBV27 and TRBJ2-3; TRBD2 might be the D (5 bases). CDR1 is MNHEY, CDR2 SMNVEV, per germline (reference sequence). There are 13 residues in the CDR3. V lost 2 bases to trimming and J lost 6 bases, with 9 bases between them. This CDR3 reads CASSLTREDTQYF. The CDR3, as DNA: TGTGCCAGCAGTTTAACGAGGGAGGATACGCAGTATTTT.

The genes are TRBV7-9 and TRBJ2-1, with D possibly TRBD1 on 6 matching bases. The ends were cut back, 5 bases at V and 8 bases at J, with 19 bases in the middle. CDR1 and CDR2 (germline): SEHNR, FQNEAQ (reference sequence). The CDR3 spans 15 residues. Written as DNA, the CDR3 is TGTGCCAGCAGCATCCGACAGGAGGAATATGATGAGCAGTTCTTC. The encoded protein is CASSIRQEEYDEQFF.

J is TRBJ2-5 and V is TRBV5-4; tentatively, D is TRBD2 (7 bases). There are 15 residues in the CDR3. Germline V lookup: CDR1 SGHNT, CDR2 YYREEE (reference sequence). V was pared by 4 bases and J by 5 bases, with 18 bases between. CDR3 DNA: TGTGCCAGCAGCCCGGGGGCGGGAGTCCCGGAGACCCAGTACTTC. Protein product: CASSPGAGVPETQYF. The whole variable domain, filled in from reference TRBV5-4 and TRBJ2-5, reads ETGVTQSPTHLIKTRGQQVTLRCSSQSGHNTVSWYQQALGQGPQFIFQYYREEENGRGNFPPRFSGLQFPNYSSELNVNALELDDSALYLCASSPGAGVPETQYFGPGTRLLVL.

The chain employs TRBV9 and TRBJ2-2; 9 nucleotides match TRBD2. Germline CDR1 reads SGDLS; CDR2 reads YYNGEE. V dropped 4 bases and J dropped 3; count of bases not matched to a gene: 7. The length of the CDR3 is 16 residues. The CDR3 sequence: CASSHSKRGDTGELFF. The CDR3 DNA reads TGTGCCAGCAGCCACTCCAAGCGGGGGGACACCGGGGAGCTGTTTTTT.

The rearrangement links TRBV7-2 to TRBJ1-2, with D perhaps matching TRBD1 (5 bases). Trimming took off 4 bases at V and 5 bases at J, with 14 bases between the two ends. The germline V gene encodes CDR1 SGHTA and CDR2 FQGNSA. This CDR3 region has 14 residues. CDR3 sequence (DNA): TGTGCCAGCAGCTCGGGGCGGTCCTTGTATGGCTACACCTTC. Encoded protein: CASSSGRSLYGYTF.

Turning to this clone: A read error may account for a junction end that differs from germline. Other nucleotide sequences in the sample specify the same CDR3. The genes are TRBV6-5 and TRBJ1-2; 8 nucleotides align to TRBD1. The CDR3 is 13 residues long. Per the germline V gene, CDR1 is MNHEY and CDR2 is SVGAGI. The CDR3 coding sequence is TGCGCCAGCAGTCAGGGACAGGAATATGGCTACACCTTC. Translated: CASSQGQEYGYTF.

The chain combines TRBV6-1 with TRBJ1-2; weak D call: TRBD1 (5 bases). There are 15 residues in the CDR3. Germline-derived CDR1 and CDR2 are MNHNS and SASEGT. V was clipped by 2 bases and J by 4 bases, with 14 bases between them. The CDR3 region is CASSELGGDPYGYTF. CDR3 nucleotides: TGTGCCAGCAGTGAATTGGGAGGGGACCCCTATGGCTACACCTTC.